Listed here are 10 T cell receptor beta chains from one sample, sequenced in a study of low-dose radiotherapy and immunotherapy resistance in tumors. TRAV- and TRBV-specific primers, spanning alpha and beta chains, primed first-strand cDNA. Over 20 PCR cycles, TCRs were amplified from a constant-region primer and V-primer adapter. MiXCR, applied by TCRdb to the reads, yields one record per CDR3 protein. Among 7,000 to 8,500 distinct CDR3 sequences, roughly 88% were seen once, and the ten largest hold about 6%. The receptors stem from a human donor with advanced metastatic prostate, ovarian, gallbladder or colorectal cancer (not recorded which). This table probably holds off-target reads from a library built for another chain.

V is TRBV5-1 and J is TRBJ1-1; D is perhaps TRBD1 (5 bases). This CDR3 contains 17 residues. Per germline, CDR1 SGHRS and CDR2 YFSETQ. V was cut by 4 bases and J by 1 base, with 20 bases left in between. The CDR3 nucleotides are TGCGCCAGCAGCGACCCGGGGGGTTGGGGGAAGAACACTGAAGCTTTCTTT. It translates to CASSDPGGWGKNTEAFF.

The J gene is TRBJ2-1, the V gene TRBV2; tentatively, D is TRBD1 or TRBD2 (5 bases each). V lost 4 bases and J lost 7, with 5 bases in between. Germline CDR1 SNHLY, CDR2 FYNNEI. This CDR3 comprises 11 residues. CDR3 loop: CASSGGNEQFF. The CDR3 DNA sequence: TGTGCCAGCAGTGGGGGGAATGAGCAGTTCTTC. The full variable domain, in which reference TRBV2 and TRBJ2-1 provide the parts outside the CDR3, is EPEVTQTPSHQVTQMGQEVILRCVPISNHLYFYWYRQILGQKVEFLVSFYNNEISEKSEIFDDQFSVERPDGSNFTLKIRSTKLEDSAMYFCASSGGNEQFFGPGTRLTVL.

The rearrangement uses TRBV12-3 or TRBV12-4 and TRBJ2-1; tentatively, D is TRBD2 (5 bases). CDR3 length equals 14 residues. V lost 2 bases to trimming and J lost 3 bases, with 8 bases between them. The CDR3 bases are TGTGCCAGCAGTTTACTAGCTAGCTACAATGAGCAGTTCTTC. This translates into CASSLLASYNEQFF.

This clonotype was observed a handful of times. V and J are TRBV14 and TRBJ1-5, with 12 bases fitting TRBD1. This CDR3 is built from 16 residues. CDR1 and CDR2 (germline): SGHDN, FVKESK. V shed 1 base, J shed 6 bases, and the junction held 4 bases outside the gene matches. CDR3 protein: CASSQVRDRGLQPQHF. The CDR3 region has the DNA TGTGCCAGCAGCCAAGTGCGGGACAGGGGGCTTCAGCCCCAGCATTTT.

This clonotype was found once. The chain couples TRBV6-5 to TRBJ2-3, with 10 nucleotides matching TRBD2. The CDR3 contains 18 residues. The V and J ends lost 5 bases and 0 bases, in that order; junction bases with no gene match: 11. CDR1 is MNHEY and CDR2 is SVGAGI in the germline V gene. This chain's CDR3 is CASSRASVAGGSTDTQYF. CDR3 nucleotides: TGTGCCAGCAGTAGAGCCAGCGTAGCGGGGGGCAGCACAGATACGCAGTATTTT.

J is TRBJ1-1 and V is TRBV5-1; no reliable D call. The germline V and J ends were trimmed by 2 bases and 1 base, with 9 bases remaining between them. The CDR3 length is 14 residues. Germline assignment: CDR1 SGHRS and CDR2 YFSETQ. CDR3 in DNA: TGCGCCAGCAGCTTAACCCCCGGGAACACTGAAGCTTTCTTT. Its translation is CASSLTPGNTEAFF.

V is TRBV11-1 and J is TRBJ2-1; D gene unclear. V lost 1 base and J 0 bases, leaving 13 bases between the germline ends. The CDR3 sequence is 17 residues long. In germline, CDR1 is SGHAT, CDR2 FQDESV (reference sequence). The CDR3 here is CASSLVKELLSYNEQFF. The CDR3 coding sequence is TGTGCCAGCAGCTTAGTCAAGGAACTCCTCTCCTACAATGAGCAGTTCTTC.

This sequence joins TRBV7-2 and TRBJ2-7, with 8 bases identical to TRBD1. CDR1 and CDR2 from the germline V gene are SGHTA and FQGNSA. The V and J ends lost 1 base and 3 bases, in that order; junction bases with no gene match: 5. CDR3 length equals 15 residues. CDR3 residues: CASSLGGTGIYEQYF. The CDR3 coding sequence is TGTGCCAGCAGCTTAGGGGGGACAGGCATCTACGAGCAGTACTTC.

The chain couples TRBV5-6 to TRBJ2-7, with no clear D. Germline lookup yields CDR1 SGHDT and CDR2 YYEEEE. The germline V and J ends were trimmed by 4 bases and 6 bases, with 17 bases remaining between them. The CDR3 totals 14 residues. The CDR3, as DNA: TGTGCCAGCAGCCCACCTCAAGACCGTGGCGAGCAGTACTTC. This encodes CASSPPQDRGEQYF.

This chain joins TRBV5-6 and TRBJ1-5; D perhaps matches TRBD1 (5 bases). Trimming pared 0 bases from V and 2 bases from J, leaving 12 bases between. There are 16 residues in the CDR3. Germline lookup yields CDR1 SGHDT and CDR2 YYEEEE. CDR3: CASSLAAGQGNQPQHF. Written as DNA, the CDR3 is TGTGCCAGCAGCTTGGCGGCGGGGCAGGGCAATCAGCCCCAGCATTTT.